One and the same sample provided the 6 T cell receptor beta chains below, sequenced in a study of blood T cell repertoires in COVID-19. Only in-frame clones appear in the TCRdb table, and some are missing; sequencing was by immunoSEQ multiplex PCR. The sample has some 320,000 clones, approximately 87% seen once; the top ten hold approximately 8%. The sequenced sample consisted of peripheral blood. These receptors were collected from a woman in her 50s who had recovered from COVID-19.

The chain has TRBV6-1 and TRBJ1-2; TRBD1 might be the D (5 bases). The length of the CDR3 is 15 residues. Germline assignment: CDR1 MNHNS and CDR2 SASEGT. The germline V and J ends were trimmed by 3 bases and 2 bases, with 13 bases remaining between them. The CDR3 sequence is CASSDTGTPNYGYTF. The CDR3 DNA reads TGTGCCAGCAGTGACACCGGGACTCCCAACTATGGCTACACCTTC.

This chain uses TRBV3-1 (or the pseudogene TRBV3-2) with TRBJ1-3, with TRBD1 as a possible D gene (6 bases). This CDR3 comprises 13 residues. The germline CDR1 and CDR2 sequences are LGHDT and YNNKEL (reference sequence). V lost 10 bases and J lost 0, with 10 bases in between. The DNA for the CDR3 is TGTGCCACCCAGGGGTTCTCTGGAAACACCATATATTTT. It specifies CATQGFSGNTIYF.

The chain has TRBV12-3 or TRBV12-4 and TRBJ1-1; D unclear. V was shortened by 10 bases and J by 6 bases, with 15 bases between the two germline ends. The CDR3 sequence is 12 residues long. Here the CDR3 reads CATEGGTAEAFF. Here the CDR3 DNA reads TGTGCCACCGAGGGAGGCACAGCTGAAGCTTTCTTT.

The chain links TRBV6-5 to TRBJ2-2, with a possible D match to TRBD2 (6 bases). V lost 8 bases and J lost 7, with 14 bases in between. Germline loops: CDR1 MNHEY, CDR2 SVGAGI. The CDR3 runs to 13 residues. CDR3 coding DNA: TGTGCCAGCTCGCCGGGGCGGGGCGGGGAGCTGTTTTTT. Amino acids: CASSPGRGGELFF.

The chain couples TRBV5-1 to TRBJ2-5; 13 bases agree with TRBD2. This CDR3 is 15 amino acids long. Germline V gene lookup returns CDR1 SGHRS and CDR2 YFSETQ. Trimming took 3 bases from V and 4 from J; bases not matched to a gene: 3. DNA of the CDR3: TGCGCCAGCAGCTCCGGGACTAGCGGGGTAGAGACCCAGTACTTC. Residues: CASSSGTSGVETQYF.

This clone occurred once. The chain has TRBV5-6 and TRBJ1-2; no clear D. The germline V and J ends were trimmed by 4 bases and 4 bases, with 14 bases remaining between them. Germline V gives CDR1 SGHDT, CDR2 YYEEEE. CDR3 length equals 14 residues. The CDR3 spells CASSAAQGSYGYTF. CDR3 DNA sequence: TGTGCCAGCAGCGCCGCGCAAGGGAGCTATGGCTACACCTTC.